This entry is about one T cell receptor (beta chain). This sample is drawn from a study of shared clonotypes between healthy human individuals. Naive CD8 populations comprised CD45RO-negative cells positively selected for CCR7, excluding terminally differentiated effector memory CD45RA+ cells. Produced via immunoSEQ multiplex PCR; TCRdb's table is partial and in-frame only. The sample records about 580,000 clones, 98% being singletons. The clonotype originates from a man aged 30 to 45 in good health. Source material: naive CD8+ T cells sorted from blood.

The CDR3: CASSLGQGLNIQYF. As DNA, the CDR3 is TGTGCCAGCAGCCTGGGACAGGGACTAAACATTCAGTACTTC. The V and J genes are TRBV7-9 and TRBJ2-4; TRBD1 aligns across 9 bases. The V gene end was trimmed by 5 bases and the J gene end by 6 bases; junction bases not matched to a gene: 5. The CDR3 is 14 residues long. Germline CDR1 SEHNR, CDR2 FQNEAQ (reference sequence).